The clone carrying this TCR beta chain was recorded many times. Antigen specificity is unknown. This specimen comes from a study of identical twins. The study, taken as a whole, reports: Interpretation of the results relied on cross-sectional statistical analysis and not on following the same donors.

MiXCR, applied by TCRdb to the 5' RACE reads, yields one record per CDR3 protein. This table has approximately 670,000 distinct CDR3 sequences, 5.5% to 6.5% appearing once. The CDR3 consists of 13 residues. CDR1 SGHTA and CDR2 FQGNSA come from the germline V gene. The germline V and J ends were trimmed by 3 bases and 1 base, with 5 bases remaining between them. This chain connects TRBV7-2 to TRBJ2-3; no definite D call. The receptor's source is a man aged 18-30 years in good health. Material for sequencing was naive T cells sorted from blood. The CDR3, as DNA: TGTGCCAGCAGCTTGGACCGCACAGATACGCAGTATTTT. It specifies CASSLDRTDTQYF. The complete variable domain, with remaining parts taken from reference TRBV7-2 and TRBJ2-3, reads GAGVSQSPSNKVTEKGKDVELRCDPISGHTALYWYRQSLGQGLEFLIYFQGNSAPDKSGLPSDRFSAERTGGSVSTLTIQRTQQEDSAVYLCASSLDRTDTQYFGPGTRLTVL.